This T cell receptor beta chain was captured in a study of vaccination and CD4 T cells after COVID-19. Study-wide background: Participants, all vaccine recipients, received two doses of either BNT162b2 or mRNA-1273. For control cultures, the treatment was a CEFX pool, an HIV-1 Nef pool, or no peptide. General study findings and limits: For convalescent patients, 304 of the 307 vaccine-specific clones analyzed were classified as spike mono-reactive.

Treatment denoted: approximately nine-day PBMC culture with coronavirus spike peptide pools or control peptides (ViraFEST assay). First, ViraFEST expanded antigen-specific T cells with peptide pools, and next it sequenced the TCRs. In the case of this clonotype: What it recognizes is unknown.

The CDR3 spans 16 residues. J gave up 2 bases and V 5 bases, and 7 bases lay outside the gene matches. Cultured CD4+ T-cell DNA underwent Oncomine TCR Beta short-read sequencing. TCRdb independently ran MiXCR on the PCR reads; one entry per CDR3 protein. The sample has about 23,000 distinct CDR3 sequences; around 42% are singletons. The TCR was taken from a human donor who received a COVID-19 vaccine. Specimen: CD4+ T cells from blood, cultured in vitro, collected before SARS-CoV-2 vaccination. The V call is TRBV23-1, the J call TRBJ2-7; 12 positions agree with TRBD1. TRBV23-1 is assigned to the ORF class and has an uncertain function. CDR3 nucleotides: TGCGCCAGCAGTTGGGACAGGGGGCCTCAAACCTACGAGCAGTACTTC. It encodes CASSWDRGPQTYEQYF.